Listed below are T cell receptor beta chains from one sample, sequenced in a study of spatial heterogeneity in lung cancer. TCRdb independently ran MiXCR on the 5' RACE reads; one entry per CDR3 protein. The sample lists thousands of distinct CDR3 sequences; roughly an eighth were seen once. The sample here was lung tumor tissue, taken at surgery. These receptors originate from a male donor with early-stage non-small cell lung cancer. Each CDR3 is given with its conserved first and last residue.

>TRBV27|TRBJ2-7
CASSLGPQQGIDEQYF
>TRBV10-3|TRBJ2-7
CAARPGGYPYEQYF
>TRBV11-2|TRBJ1-4
CASSLVSGLGEKLFF
>TRBV12-3/TRBV12-4|TRBJ2-3
CASSNNRASDTQYF
>TRBV29-1|TRBJ1-2
CSVDSPNYGYTF
>TRBV6-1|TRBJ1-6
CASSQRGQDNSPLHF
>TRBV7-9|TRBJ2-6
CASSPPEGTGGFGANVLTF
>TRBV7-9|TRBJ2-7
CASSTFGGSYEQYF
>TRBV18|TRBJ2-5
CASSPPTSSLETQYF
>TRBV7-9|TRBJ1-2
CASTQSTGSNYGYTF
>TRBV27|TRBJ2-7
CASSSFRSTYEQYF
>TRBV10-3|TRBJ1-4
CAISPGLSNEKLFF
>TRBV2|TRBJ1-1
CASSDSGLAFF
>TRBV10-3|TRBJ1-5
CAISVGDGNQPQHF
>TRBV9|TRBJ2-7
CASSYAGESSYEQYF
>TRBV29-1|TRBJ2-7
CSVETGGSRYF
>TRBV20-1|TRBJ2-3
CSARAGGPQAPQYF
>TRBV20-1|TRBJ2-1
CSAQGVNEQFF
>TRBV11-2|TRBJ2-6
CASSLGGAGANVLTF
>TRBV4-3|TRBJ1-1
CASSQDPWEQGRTEAFF
>TRBV20-1|TRBJ2-7
CSARDSFESLNEQYF
>TRBV12-3/TRBV12-4|TRBJ1-1
CASSFGWSGNTEAFF
>TRBV3-1|TRBJ1-2
CASSQYDRSNYGYTF
>TRBV7-2|TRBJ2-6
CASSRSYGANVLTF
>TRBV2|TRBJ2-7
CASSLDLTGGYEQYF
>TRBV4-2|TRBJ2-5
CASSQGREETQYF
>TRBV29-1|TRBJ2-3
CSANQGGGPTDTQYF
>TRBV7-2|TRBJ2-7
CASSLGLAVYEQYF
>TRBV11-2|TRBJ2-4
CASSFETGGAKNIQYF
>TRBV27|TRBJ2-7
CASSLEPGTYYEQYF
>TRBV20-1|TRBJ1-2
CSARTSRAYGYTF
>TRBV7-3|TRBJ2-2
CASSQQTGAGELFF
>TRBV6-2/TRBV6-3|TRBJ1-1
CASSYADTEAFF
>TRBV3-1|TRBJ2-1
CASSPSGGLPIFF
>TRBV6-5|TRBJ1-1
CASSLQGWNTEAFF
>TRBV27|TRBJ2-1
CASSSQYEQFF
>TRBV4-1|TRBJ2-1
CASSQPGLAQPPRSSYNEQFF
>TRBV20-1|TRBJ2-2
CSARPSGGGTGELFF
>TRBV5-1|TRBJ2-7
CASSRKQGSEQYF
>TRBV7-9|TRBJ1-5
CASSPTQTTGVGQPQHF
>TRBV27|TRBJ2-2
CASSLGAATGELFF
>TRBV20-1|TRBJ2-5
CSARVRDNQETQYF
>TRBV20-1|TRBJ1-4
CSARIPATNEKLFF
>TRBV6-2/TRBV6-3|TRBJ2-7
CASSTGLADAYEQYF